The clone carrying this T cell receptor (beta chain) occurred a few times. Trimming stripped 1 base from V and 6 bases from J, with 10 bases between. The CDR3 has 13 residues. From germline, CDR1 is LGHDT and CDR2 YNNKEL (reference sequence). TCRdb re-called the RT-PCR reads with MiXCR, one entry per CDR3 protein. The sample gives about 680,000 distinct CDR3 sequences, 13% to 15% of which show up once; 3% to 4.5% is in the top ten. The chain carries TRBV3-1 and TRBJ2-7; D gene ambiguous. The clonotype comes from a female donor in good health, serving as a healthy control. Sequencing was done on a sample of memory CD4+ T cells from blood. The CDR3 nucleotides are TGTGCCAGCAGCCAAGGAGCATGGGGCGAGCAGTACTTC. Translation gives CASSQGAWGEQYF.